This is a list of T cell receptor beta chains from one sample in a study of CD8 T cells in Susac syndrome. MiXCR, applied by TCRdb to the immunoSEQ multiplex PCR reads, yields one record per CDR3 protein. This sample has more than 80,000 distinct CDR3 sequences; roughly 94% occur once, and the top ten carry roughly 0.43%. Input material: CD8+ T cells from PBMCs. Every receptor here comes from a human donor with Susac syndrome. Each CDR3 is given with its conserved first and last residue. Each record gives: clone size, D gene, V gene, J gene, CDR3 protein, CDR3 DNA. A D gene is named only where the DNA matches it firmly. Only some rows state a clone size, as once, few, many or a class for expanded clones.

clone_size: -; d_call: TRBD2; v_call: TRBV20-1; j_call: TRBJ2-3; cdr3_aa: CSANGGLDSTDTQFF; cdr3_nt: TGCAGTGCCAACGGGGGACTAGATTCCACAGATACGCAGTTTTTT
clone_size: once; d_call: -; v_call: TRBV13; j_call: TRBJ1-5; cdr3_aa: CASSLARVNQPQHF; cdr3_nt: TGTGCCAGCAGCTTAGCCCGGGTTAATCAGCCCCAGCATTTT
clone_size: -; d_call: -; v_call: TRBV7-9; j_call: TRBJ1-1; cdr3_aa: CAGSGDGNTEAFF; cdr3_nt: TGTGCCGGTTCGGGGGACGGGAACACTGAAGCTTTCTTT
clone_size: -; d_call: -; v_call: TRBV6-2/TRBV6-3; j_call: TRBJ1-6; cdr3_aa: CASGTPLHF; cdr3_nt: TGTGCCAGCGGTACACCCCTCCACTTT
clone_size: -; d_call: -; v_call: TRBV7-9; j_call: TRBJ1-2; cdr3_aa: CASSIAPGATNYGYTF; cdr3_nt: TGTGCCAGCAGCATCGCCCCCGGGGCCACTAACTATGGCTACACCTTC
clone_size: once; d_call: -; v_call: TRBV7-9; j_call: TRBJ2-7; cdr3_aa: CASSLLGRPYEQYF; cdr3_nt: TGTGCCAGCAGCTTACTCGGCAGGCCCTACGAGCAGTACTTC
clone_size: -; d_call: -; v_call: TRBV20-1; j_call: TRBJ2-7; cdr3_aa: CSAPYPGGGTYEQYF; cdr3_nt: TGCAGTGCTCCCTACCCGGGGGGCGGAACCTACGAGCAGTACTTC
clone_size: -; d_call: -; v_call: TRBV7-9; j_call: TRBJ2-1; cdr3_aa: CASSLSGPTPYNEQFF; cdr3_nt: TGTGCCAGCAGCTTATCTGGTCCCACCCCTTACAATGAGCAGTTCTTC
clone_size: -; d_call: -; v_call: TRBV9; j_call: TRBJ2-5; cdr3_aa: CASSESGARETQYF; cdr3_nt: TGTGCCAGCAGCGAAAGTGGGGCCCGGGAGACCCAGTACTTC
clone_size: -; d_call: TRBD2; v_call: TRBV20-1; j_call: TRBJ2-1; cdr3_aa: CSATTSGLGLNEQFF; cdr3_nt: TGCAGTGCTACAACATCGGGACTAGGGCTCAATGAGCAGTTCTTC
clone_size: -; d_call: -; v_call: TRBV12-3/TRBV12-4; j_call: TRBJ1-2; cdr3_aa: CASSPERHYGYTF; cdr3_nt: TGTGCCAGCAGCCCCGAACGGCACTATGGCTACACCTTC
clone_size: -; d_call: TRBD1; v_call: TRBV20-1; j_call: TRBJ2-7; cdr3_aa: CSARDETGGHEQYF; cdr3_nt: TGCAGTGCTAGAGATGAAACAGGGGGGCACGAGCAGTACTTC
clone_size: -; d_call: -; v_call: TRBV19; j_call: TRBJ2-7; cdr3_aa: CASSPSSRGREQYF; cdr3_nt: TGTGCCAGTAGCCCGTCGTCTCGGGGCCGAGAGCAGTACTTC
clone_size: -; d_call: -; v_call: TRBV3-1; j_call: TRBJ2-2; cdr3_aa: CASLGRGPNTGELFF; cdr3_nt: TGTGCCAGCCTCGGCCGGGGGCCGAACACCGGGGAGCTGTTTTTT
clone_size: -; d_call: -; v_call: TRBV3-1; j_call: TRBJ1-2; cdr3_aa: CASSDVGSPGGYTF; cdr3_nt: TGTGCCAGCAGCGATGTGGGAAGTCCGGGGGGCTACACCTTC
clone_size: -; d_call: TRBD2; v_call: TRBV12-3/TRBV12-4; j_call: TRBJ2-1; cdr3_aa: CASSSRLAPYNEQFF; cdr3_nt: TGTGCCAGCAGTTCGAGACTAGCGCCCTACAATGAGCAGTTCTTC
clone_size: -; d_call: TRBD1; v_call: TRBV20-1; j_call: TRBJ2-7; cdr3_aa: CSAQGAADYEQYF; cdr3_nt: TGCAGTGCCCAGGGGGCAGCGGACTACGAGCAGTACTTC
clone_size: -; d_call: -; v_call: TRBV25-1; j_call: TRBJ1-1; cdr3_aa: CASRLGGASTEAFF; cdr3_nt: TGTGCCAGCAGGCTAGGGGGGGCCAGCACTGAAGCTTTCTTT
clone_size: -; d_call: -; v_call: TRBV5-1; j_call: TRBJ2-1; cdr3_aa: CASSLKGIEQFF; cdr3_nt: TGCGCCAGCAGCTTGAAAGGGATTGAGCAGTTCTTC
clone_size: once; d_call: TRBD2; v_call: TRBV12-3/TRBV12-4; j_call: TRBJ2-3; cdr3_aa: CASSLAAGGGTDTQYF; cdr3_nt: TGTGCCAGCAGTTTAGCAGCGGGGGGAGGCACAGATACGCAGTATTTT
clone_size: -; d_call: -; v_call: TRBV27; j_call: TRBJ1-1; cdr3_aa: CASRTPTEAFF; cdr3_nt: TGTGCCAGCAGGACGCCCACTGAAGCTTTCTTT
clone_size: -; d_call: -; v_call: TRBV18; j_call: TRBJ1-5; cdr3_aa: CASSPVGDNQPQHF; cdr3_nt: TGTGCCAGCTCACCGGTAGGTGACAATCAGCCCCAGCATTTT
clone_size: -; d_call: TRBD1; v_call: TRBV5-6; j_call: TRBJ1-1; cdr3_aa: CASSLAGTGRNTEAFF; cdr3_nt: TGTGCCAGCAGCTTGGCCGGGACAGGAAGAAACACTGAAGCTTTCTTT
clone_size: once; d_call: -; v_call: TRBV13; j_call: TRBJ1-1; cdr3_aa: CASSSTGGQGGTEAFF; cdr3_nt: TGTGCCAGCAGCTCCACGGGGGGCCAGGGCGGCACTGAAGCTTTCTTT
clone_size: -; d_call: -; v_call: TRBV14; j_call: TRBJ2-7; cdr3_aa: CASGDNEQYF; cdr3_nt: TGTGCCAGCGGGGATAACGAGCAGTACTTC
clone_size: -; d_call: -; v_call: TRBV3-1; j_call: TRBJ2-1; cdr3_aa: CASSPDREGNEQFF; cdr3_nt: TGTGCCAGCAGCCCGGACAGGGAGGGCAATGAGCAGTTCTTC
clone_size: -; d_call: -; v_call: TRBV15; j_call: TRBJ2-2; cdr3_aa: CATADGTGELFF; cdr3_nt: TGTGCCACTGCGGACGGCACCGGGGAGCTGTTTTTT
clone_size: -; d_call: -; v_call: TRBV29-1; j_call: TRBJ1-1; cdr3_aa: CSVAYNTEAFF; cdr3_nt: TGCAGCGTTGCTTATAACACTGAAGCTTTCTTT
clone_size: -; d_call: -; v_call: TRBV20-1; j_call: TRBJ1-2; cdr3_aa: CSARDPWMRNGYTF; cdr3_nt: TGCAGTGCTAGAGATCCGTGGATGAGGAATGGCTACACCTTC
clone_size: -; d_call: TRBD1; v_call: TRBV15; j_call: TRBJ2-7; cdr3_aa: CATSRARTGDYEQYF; cdr3_nt: TGTGCCACCAGCAGAGCTAGGACAGGGGACTACGAGCAGTACTTC
clone_size: -; d_call: TRBD1; v_call: TRBV5-1; j_call: TRBJ2-1; cdr3_aa: CASSDGTGGWDEQFF; cdr3_nt: TGCGCCAGCAGCGACGGGACAGGGGGTTGGGATGAGCAGTTCTTC
clone_size: -; d_call: -; v_call: TRBV7-2; j_call: TRBJ2-5; cdr3_aa: CASSLLRRETQYF; cdr3_nt: TGTGCCAGCAGCTTATTACGAAGGGAGACCCAGTACTTC
clone_size: -; d_call: -; v_call: TRBV19; j_call: TRBJ2-1; cdr3_aa: CASEPTRSSYNEQFF; cdr3_nt: TGTGCCAGTGAACCGACTAGGAGCTCCTACAATGAGCAGTTCTTC
clone_size: -; d_call: -; v_call: TRBV15; j_call: TRBJ1-5; cdr3_aa: CATSTTGLSNQPQHF; cdr3_nt: TGTGCCACCAGCACAACGGGGCTCAGCAATCAGCCCCAGCATTTT
clone_size: -; d_call: -; v_call: TRBV27; j_call: TRBJ2-1; cdr3_aa: CASRLTRSNEQFF; cdr3_nt: TGTGCCAGCAGGTTGACACGTTCCAATGAGCAGTTCTTC
clone_size: -; d_call: TRBD2; v_call: TRBV7-7; j_call: TRBJ2-1; cdr3_aa: CASSYSGGASEQFF; cdr3_nt: TGTGCCAGCAGCTATAGCGGGGGGGCCAGTGAGCAGTTCTTC
clone_size: -; d_call: TRBD2; v_call: TRBV4-3; j_call: TRBJ2-2; cdr3_aa: CASSQDWTSGGRELFF; cdr3_nt: TGCGCCAGCAGCCAAGACTGGACTAGCGGAGGTCGGGAGCTGTTTTTT
clone_size: once; d_call: -; v_call: TRBV20-1; j_call: TRBJ2-3; cdr3_aa: CSARQTWGADTQYF; cdr3_nt: TGCAGTGCTAGACAAACCTGGGGGGCAGATACGCAGTATTTT
clone_size: -; d_call: -; v_call: TRBV3-1; j_call: TRBJ2-7; cdr3_aa: CASSQIGTPLENF; cdr3_nt: TGTGCCAGCAGCCAAATCGGGACACCCCTAGAGAACTTC
clone_size: once; d_call: -; v_call: TRBV29-1; j_call: TRBJ1-1; cdr3_aa: CSGRDQLTEAFF; cdr3_nt: TGCAGCGGCAGGGACCAGCTCACTGAAGCTTTCTTT